Shown below are 26 T cell receptor beta chains from a single sample sequenced in a study of T cell repertoires and HLA-DP antigens. Their recognized antigens are unknown. The table came from immunoSEQ multiplex PCR; TCRdb's copy has only in-frame clones and leaves some out. The sample consists of around 100,000 clones, 80% to 95% of them appearing once. Sequenced sample: CD4+ T cells from PBMCs. The receptors were sampled from a woman younger than 30 in good health and CMV-seronegative.

The V call is TRBV30, the J call TRBJ1-1, with 8 bases lining up with TRBD1. This CDR3 is built from 13 residues. The V segment lost 4 bases and the J segment 3 bases; nucleotides outside the gene matches: 4. From germline, CDR1 is GTSNPN and CDR2 SVGIG (reference sequence). The CDR3 spells CAWNDRGYTEAFF. In DNA form, the CDR3 reads TGTGCCTGGAATGACAGGGGCTACACTGAAGCTTTCTTT.

The CDR3 is CASSGSYEQYF. The CDR3, as DNA: TGTGCCAGCAGTGGCTCCTACGAGCAGTACTTC. The genes are TRBV6-5 and TRBJ2-7; D is undetermined. This CDR3 has 11 amino acids. V lost 5 bases and J 0 bases, leaving 2 bases between the germline ends. Per germline, CDR1 MNHEY and CDR2 SVGAGI.

The chain couples TRBV5-1 to TRBJ2-2, with D possibly called TRBD1 or TRBD2 (5 bases each). V lost 4 bases to trimming and J lost 2 bases, with 15 bases between them. Germline-derived CDR1 and CDR2 are SGHRS and YFSETQ. This CDR3 spans 16 amino acids. CDR3 sequence (DNA): TGCGCCAGCAGCCCAGAGGGGATCGGAAACACCGGGGAGCTGTTTTTT. Its translation is CASSPEGIGNTGELFF.

This clone was recorded once. The chain joins TRBV6-5 to TRBJ2-2; 9 bases align to TRBD1. After removal of 6 bases from V and 1 base from J, the junction contained 0 bases not matched to a gene. Germline values: CDR1 MNHEY, CDR2 SVGAGI. The CDR3 has 14 residues. CDR3 sequence (DNA): TGTGCCAGCAGGGGACAGGGGAACACCGGGGAGCTGTTTTTT. It yields the protein CASRGQGNTGELFF.

The chain links TRBV28 to TRBJ2-7; the match to TRBD2 covers 10 bases. The CDR3 covers 15 residues. J gave up 4 bases and V 6 bases, and 9 bases lay outside the gene matches. Germline values: CDR1 MDHEN, CDR2 SYDVKM. The CDR3 DNA is TGTGCCAGCAGCCCTGGACTAGCGGCGGGGTACGAGCAGTACTTC. Translating it yields CASSPGLAAGYEQYF. Full variable domain (rest looked up from reference TRBV28 and TRBJ2-7): DVKVTQSSRYLVKRTGEKVFLECVQDMDHENMFWYRQDPGLGLRLIYFSYDVKMKEKGDIPEGYSVSREKKERFSLILESASTNQTSMYLCASSPGLAAGYEQYFGPGTRLTVT.

The chain employs TRBV27 and TRBJ2-3; D tentatively reads TRBD1 or TRBD2 (5 bases each). Germline V gene lookup returns CDR1 MNHEY and CDR2 SMNVEV (reference sequence). The V end lost 6 bases, the J end lost 3 bases, and 16 bases lay between the germline ends. The CDR3 length is 15 residues. CDR3 amino acids: CASSSWGPRTDTQYF. The CDR3 DNA sequence: TGTGCCAGCAGCTCTTGGGGACCAAGAACAGATACGCAGTATTTT.

The chain links TRBV12-5 to TRBJ1-1; TRBD1 matches at 10 bases. The junction had 2 bases not matched to a gene; V was cut back by 1 base and J by 6 bases. The CDR3 runs to 14 residues. Germline CDR1 is LGHNT and CDR2 is FRNRAP. This chain's CDR3 is CASGLGQGAAEAFF. DNA of the CDR3: TGTGCTAGTGGTTTGGGACAGGGGGCGGCTGAAGCTTTCTTT.

The V gene is TRBV19, the J gene TRBJ1-2, with D maybe TRBD1 (5 bases). Trimming pared 7 bases from V and 4 bases from J, leaving 16 bases between. Germline V lookup: CDR1 LNHDA, CDR2 SQIVND (reference sequence). The CDR3 loop spans 14 amino acids. Written as DNA, the CDR3 is TGTGCCAGTAAAAAGGGGCAGAACCCCTATGGCTACACCTTC. Protein product: CASKKGQNPYGYTF.

The rearrangement uses TRBV18 and TRBJ2-2; TRBD1 is a possible D gene (6 bases). The CDR3 is made up of 16 amino acids. The V gene lost 3 bases and the J gene lost 0 bases, with 11 bases spanning the gap. Germline values: CDR1 KGHSH, CDR2 LQKENI. As DNA, the CDR3 is TGTGCCAGCTCACCTCGGACAGTCGCGAACACCGGGGAGCTGTTTTTT. It specifies CASSPRTVANTGELFF. The full variable domain, completed using reference TRBV18 and TRBJ2-2, is NAGVMQNPRHLVRRRGQEARLRCSPMKGHSHVYWYRQLPEEGLKFMVYLQKENIIDESGMPKERFSAEFPKEGPSILRIQQVVRGDSAAYFCASSPRTVANTGELFFGEGSRLTVL.

Here the CDR3 reads CASSSRTPFDTQYF. CDR3 sequence (DNA): TGTGCCAGCAGCTCCAGGACCCCTTTTGATACGCAGTATTTT. V and J are TRBV7-2 and TRBJ2-3; D call uncertain. V lost 4 bases to trimming and J lost 6 bases, with 14 bases between them. The CDR3 runs to 14 residues. From germline, CDR1 is SGHTA and CDR2 FQGNSA.

The chain couples TRBV6-1 to TRBJ2-1; 7 bases align to TRBD1. Germline trimming cut 6 bases from V and 10 bases from J; bases unmatched to any gene: 6. Germline V CDR1 and CDR2: MNHNS, SASEGT. The length of the CDR3 is 12 residues. The CDR3 spells CASSRTGGEQFF. The CDR3 region has the DNA TGTGCCAGCAGCCGGACAGGAGGCGAGCAGTTCTTC.

The rearrangement uses TRBV28 and TRBJ2-5, with 10 positions matching TRBD2. The CDR3 has 17 residues. Germline trimming cut 4 bases from V and 2 bases from J; bases unmatched to any gene: 10. CDR1 and CDR2 from the germline V gene are MDHEN and SYDVKM. The CDR3 sequence: CASSSDIGTSVQETQYF. CDR3 DNA sequence: TGTGCCAGCAGTTCGGATATCGGGACTAGCGTTCAAGAGACCCAGTACTTC.

The rearrangement joins TRBV28 to TRBJ2-7, with 9 bases fitting TRBD1. Germline V gives CDR1 MDHEN, CDR2 SYDVKM. The CDR3 spans 16 residues. V shed 4 bases and J 7 bases; nucleotides not matched to a gene: 14. CDR3 protein: CASSSLPGTGNLEQYV. DNA for the CDR3: TGTGCCAGCAGTTCCCTTCCCGGGACAGGGAATCTAGAGCAGTACGTC.

V and J are TRBV9 and TRBJ1-2; D gene ambiguous. Trimming shortened V by 0 bases and J by 4 bases, and 16 bases separated the two germline ends. The CDR3 is 16 residues long. The germline gives CDR1 SGDLS, CDR2 YYNGEE. Here the CDR3 reads CASSVDPGGGSYGYTF. The CDR3 coding sequence is TGTGCCAGCAGCGTAGATCCTGGCGGAGGAAGCTATGGCTACACCTTC.

The chain is built from TRBV6-5 and TRBJ2-5, with D hard to call. Germline CDR1 and CDR2: MNHEY and SVGAGI. V was clipped by 5 bases and J by 1 base, with 14 bases between them. The CDR3 totals 15 residues. CDR3 in amino acids: CASSTWVGGQETQYF. DNA of the CDR3: TGTGCCAGCAGTACATGGGTCGGCGGCCAAGAGACCCAGTACTTC.

The chain employs TRBV5-4 and TRBJ1-4; the D is unclear. Trimming shortened V by 0 bases and J by 5 bases, and 5 bases separated the two germline ends. The germline V gene has CDR1 SGHNT and CDR2 YYREEE (reference sequence). CDR3 size: 13 residues. This CDR3 is CASSLGPNEKLFF. The DNA of the CDR3 is TGTGCCAGCAGCTTGGGGCCGAATGAAAAACTGTTTTTT.

The rearrangement joins TRBV10-3 to TRBJ2-2, with 7 bases that match TRBD1. This CDR3 contains 15 residues. Trimming cost V 6 bases and J 2 bases; bases outside gene matches: 6. Germline CDR1 and CDR2: ENHRY and SYGVKD. The DNA for the CDR3 is TGTGCCATCAGCCCACAGGGGCCAAACACCGGGGAGCTGTTTTTT. This codes for CAISPQGPNTGELFF.

The chain carries TRBV5-1 and TRBJ2-7; D might be TRBD1 (6 bases). Germline lookup yields CDR1 SGHRS and CDR2 YFSETQ. This CDR3 region has 15 residues. Trimming removed 4 bases at V and 2 bases at J, with 16 bases between. The CDR3 region has the DNA TGCGCCAGCAGCCCGGGACATATATATACCTACGAGCAGTACGTC. It specifies CASSPGHIYTYEQYV.

The V gene is TRBV5-1, the J gene TRBJ2-1, with 15 bases aligning to TRBD2. Germline CDR1 and CDR2: SGHRS and YFSETQ. The length of the CDR3 is 17 residues. V lost 4 bases to trimming and J lost 9 bases; unmatched junction nucleotides: 11. CDR3 protein: CASSGLTGTSGRFEQFF. Here the CDR3 DNA reads TGCGCCAGCAGCGGACTAACCGGGACTAGCGGGAGGTTTGAGCAGTTCTTC. Looking up the rest from reference TRBV5-1 and TRBJ2-1 gives the full variable domain: KAGVTQTPRYLIKTRGQQVTLSCSPISGHRSVSWYQQTPGQGLQFLFEYFSETQRNKGNFPGRFSGRQFSNSRSEMNVSTLELGDSALYLCASSGLTGTSGRFEQFFGPGTRLTVL.

This clone was picked up one time. This chain uses TRBV19 with TRBJ1-5, with D perhaps matching TRBD1 (5 bases). Trimming removed 1 base at V and 1 base at J, with 11 bases between. CDR1 is LNHDA and CDR2 is SQIVND in the germline V gene (reference sequence). CDR3 length equals 16 residues. The CDR3 loop reads CASSIGGRSSNQPQHF. The CDR3, as DNA: TGTGCCAGTAGTATAGGGGGCAGGTCGAGCAATCAGCCCCAGCATTTT.

The CDR3 coding sequence is TGTGCCAGCAGCCCCTGGGGACAGGGTCGTTGGGAGACCCAGTACTTC. It translates to CASSPWGQGRWETQYF. The rearrangement joins TRBV7-2 to TRBJ2-5, with 9 bases fitting TRBD1. Germline V gene lookup returns CDR1 SGHTA and CDR2 FQGNSA. The J segment lost 5 bases and the V segment lost 5 bases, leaving 12 bases of the junction unmatched. The CDR3 loop spans 16 amino acids.

The rearrangement uses TRBV5-8 and TRBJ2-3; no reliable D call. The V and J ends lost 2 bases and 7 bases respectively, with 14 bases between them. CDR1 is SGHTS, CDR2 YDEGEE, per germline. The CDR3 sequence is 14 residues long. CDR3 residues: CASSFPDLRNTQYF. Here the CDR3 DNA reads TGTGCCAGCAGCTTCCCGGACCTTCGTAATACGCAGTATTTT.

This sequence joins TRBV15 and TRBJ2-7; the match to TRBD1 covers 7 bases. The V gene end was trimmed by 4 bases and the J gene end by 3 bases; junction bases not matched to a gene: 6. Looked up from germline, CDR1 is LNHNV and CDR2 is YYDKDF (reference sequence). The CDR3 sequence is 14 residues long. CDR3 sequence (DNA): TGTGCCACCAGCAACAGGGACAGTCACTACGAGCAGTACTTC. Translated, it gives CATSNRDSHYEQYF.

The V call is TRBV7-3, the J call TRBJ2-1, with TRBD2 identical over 8 bases. This CDR3 spans 15 amino acids. V dropped 2 bases and J dropped 9; count of bases not matched to a gene: 9. The V gene's germline CDR1 is SGHTA and CDR2 FQGTGA. The CDR3 sequence is CASSLQGSGAPEQFF. Written as DNA, the CDR3 is TGTGCCAGCAGCTTACAGGGTAGCGGGGCTCCTGAGCAGTTCTTC. Using reference TRBV7-3 and TRBJ2-1 for the parts outside the CDR3, the full variable domain is GAGVSQTPSNKVTEKGKYVELRCDPISGHTALYWYRQSLGQGPEFLIYFQGTGAADDSGLPNDRFFAVRPEGSVSTLKIQRTERGDSAVYLCASSLQGSGAPEQFFGPGTRLTVL.

The CDR3 region is CASSLIAGDRTGELFF. The CDR3 coding sequence is TGCGCCAGCAGCCTTATAGCGGGTGACCGCACCGGGGAGCTGTTTTTT. The chain links TRBV5-1 to TRBJ2-2; 7 bases line up with TRBD2. This CDR3 comprises 16 residues. V was clipped by 4 bases and J by 4 bases; unmatched bases: 10. Germline V gives CDR1 SGHRS, CDR2 YFSETQ.

The table lists this clone with a few counts. The chain links TRBV19 to TRBJ2-7; TRBD1 aligns across 10 bases. J was trimmed by 6 bases and V by 5 bases; bases with no gene match: 13. CDR1 is LNHDA and CDR2 is SQIVND in the germline V gene (reference sequence). The CDR3 consists of 16 residues. Here the CDR3 reads CASSFRQGAFIREQYF. CDR3 DNA sequence: TGTGCCAGTAGTTTCAGACAGGGGGCGTTCATACGCGAGCAGTACTTC.